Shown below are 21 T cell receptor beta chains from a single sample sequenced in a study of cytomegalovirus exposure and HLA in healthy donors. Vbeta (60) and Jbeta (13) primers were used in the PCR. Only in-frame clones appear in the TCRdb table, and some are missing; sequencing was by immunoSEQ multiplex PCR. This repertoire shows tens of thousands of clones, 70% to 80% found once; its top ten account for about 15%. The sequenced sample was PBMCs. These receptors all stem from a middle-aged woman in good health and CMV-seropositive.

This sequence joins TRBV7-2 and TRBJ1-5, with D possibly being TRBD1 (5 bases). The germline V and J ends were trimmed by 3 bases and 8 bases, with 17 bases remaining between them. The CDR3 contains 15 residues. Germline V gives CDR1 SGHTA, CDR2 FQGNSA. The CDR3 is CASSLGRARSEPQHF. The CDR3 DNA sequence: TGTGCCAGCAGCTTGGGCAGGGCGAGATCGGAGCCCCAGCATTTT.

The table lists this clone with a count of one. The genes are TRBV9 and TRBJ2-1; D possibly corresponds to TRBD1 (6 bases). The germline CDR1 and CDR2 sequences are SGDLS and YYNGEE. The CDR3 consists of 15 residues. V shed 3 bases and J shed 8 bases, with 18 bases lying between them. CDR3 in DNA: TGTGCCAGCAGCGCTCACCCCGACAGGATCCATGAGCAGTTCTTC. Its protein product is CASSAHPDRIHEQFF.

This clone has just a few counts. The CDR3 DNA reads TGTGCCAGCTCACCTTCTGGAGGGGTGGATGAGCAGTTCTTC. Amino acids: CASSPSGGVDEQFF. This chain uses TRBV18 with TRBJ2-1; D possibly corresponds to TRBD2 (6 bases). In germline, CDR1 is KGHSH, CDR2 LQKENI. Trimming removed 3 bases from V and 8 bases from J, with 14 bases in between. The CDR3 is made up of 14 amino acids.

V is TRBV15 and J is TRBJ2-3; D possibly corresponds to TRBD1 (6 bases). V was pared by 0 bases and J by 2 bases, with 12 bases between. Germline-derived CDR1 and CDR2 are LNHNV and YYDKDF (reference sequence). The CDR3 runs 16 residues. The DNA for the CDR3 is TGTGCCACCAGCAGAGAGAAGGGGGTTTACACAGATACGCAGTATTTT. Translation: CATSREKGVYTDTQYF. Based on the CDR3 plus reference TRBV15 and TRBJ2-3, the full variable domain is DAMVIQNPRYQVTQFGKPVTLSCSQTLNHNVMYWYQQKSSQAPKLLFHYYDKDFNNEADTPDNFQSRRPNTSFCFLDIRSPGLGDTAMYLCATSREKGVYTDTQYFGPGTRLTVL.

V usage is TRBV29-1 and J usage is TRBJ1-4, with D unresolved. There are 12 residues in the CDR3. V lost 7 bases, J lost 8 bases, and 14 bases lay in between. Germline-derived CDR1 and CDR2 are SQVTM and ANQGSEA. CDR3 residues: CSALAGLEKLFF. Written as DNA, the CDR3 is TGCAGCGCGTTGGCAGGACTCGAAAAACTGTTTTTT.

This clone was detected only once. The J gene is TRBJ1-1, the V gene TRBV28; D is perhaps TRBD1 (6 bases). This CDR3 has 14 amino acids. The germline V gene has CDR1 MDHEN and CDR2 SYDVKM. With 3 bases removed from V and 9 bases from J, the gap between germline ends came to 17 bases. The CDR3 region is CASSFRGAQVKAFF. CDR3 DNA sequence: TGTGCCAGCAGTTTCCGGGGGGCGCAGGTTAAAGCTTTCTTT. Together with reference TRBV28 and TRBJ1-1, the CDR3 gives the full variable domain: DVKVTQSSRYLVKRTGEKVFLECVQDMDHENMFWYRQDPGLGLRLIYFSYDVKMKEKGDIPEGYSVSREKKERFSLILESASTNQTSMYLCASSFRGAQVKAFFGQGTRLTVV.

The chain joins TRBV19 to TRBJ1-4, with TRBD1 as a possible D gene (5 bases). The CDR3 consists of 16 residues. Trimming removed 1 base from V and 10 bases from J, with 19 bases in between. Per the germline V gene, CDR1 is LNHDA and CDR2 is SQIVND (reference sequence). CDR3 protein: CASSIATGTPGGKLFF. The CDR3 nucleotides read TGTGCCAGTAGTATAGCTACCGGGACTCCGGGCGGAAAACTGTTTTTT.

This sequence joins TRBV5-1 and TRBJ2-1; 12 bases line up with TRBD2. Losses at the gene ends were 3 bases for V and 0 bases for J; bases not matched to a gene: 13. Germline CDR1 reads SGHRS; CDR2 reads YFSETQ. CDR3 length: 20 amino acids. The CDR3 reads CASSSDRLLAGGSSYNEQFF. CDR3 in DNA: TGCGCCAGCAGCTCCGACAGGCTGCTAGCGGGGGGGTCCTCCTACAATGAGCAGTTCTTC. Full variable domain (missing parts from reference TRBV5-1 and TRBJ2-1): KAGVTQTPRYLIKTRGQQVTLSCSPISGHRSVSWYQQTPGQGLQFLFEYFSETQRNKGNFPGRFSGRQFSNSRSEMNVSTLELGDSALYLCASSSDRLLAGGSSYNEQFFGPGTRLTVL.

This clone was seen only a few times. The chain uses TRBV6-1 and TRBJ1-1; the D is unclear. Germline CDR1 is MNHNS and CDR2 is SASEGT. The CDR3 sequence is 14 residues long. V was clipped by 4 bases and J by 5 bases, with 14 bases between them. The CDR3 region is CASSGLREGTEAFF. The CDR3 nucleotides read TGTGCCAGCAGTGGGTTAAGGGAGGGAACTGAAGCTTTCTTT.

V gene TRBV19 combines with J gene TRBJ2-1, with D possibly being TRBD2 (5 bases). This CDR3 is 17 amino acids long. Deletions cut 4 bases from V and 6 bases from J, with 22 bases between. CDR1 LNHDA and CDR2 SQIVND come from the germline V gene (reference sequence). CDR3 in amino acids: CASSKASGVLVPNEQFF. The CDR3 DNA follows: TGTGCCAGTAGTAAAGCCTCCGGGGTTCTGGTTCCCAATGAGCAGTTCTTC. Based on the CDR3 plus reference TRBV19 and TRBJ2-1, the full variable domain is DGGITQSPKYLFRKEGQNVTLSCEQNLNHDAMYWYRQDPGQGLRLIYYSQIVNDFQKGDIAEGYSVSREKKESFPLTVTSAQKNPTAFYLCASSKASGVLVPNEQFFGPGTRLTVL.

The chain's CDR3 is CASSPPGYYGYTF. The CDR3 DNA reads TGTGCCAGCTCGCCCCCGGGGTACTATGGCTACACCTTC. The chain couples TRBV11-2 to TRBJ1-2; no definite D call. This CDR3 has 13 residues. The V gene lost 8 bases and the J gene lost 3 bases, with 13 bases spanning the gap. Germline V lookup: CDR1 SGHAT, CDR2 FQNNGV. The variable domain in full, with the rest retrieved from reference TRBV11-2 and TRBJ1-2, is EAGVAQSPRYKIIEKRQSVAFWCNPISGHATLYWYQQILGQGPKLLIQFQNNGVVDDSQLPKDRFSAERLKGVDSTLKIQPAKLEDSAVYLCASSPPGYYGYTFGSGTRLTVV.

CDR3 sequence: CASDRRAGENEQFF. DNA for the CDR3: TGTGCCAGCGACCGGAGGGCCGGGGAAAATGAGCAGTTCTTC. The chain has TRBV7-9 and TRBJ2-1, with D tentatively TRBD2 (6 bases). Germline lookup yields CDR1 SEHNR and CDR2 FQNEAQ (reference sequence). CDR3 length: 14 amino acids. The V and J ends lost 8 bases and 7 bases respectively, with 18 bases between them.

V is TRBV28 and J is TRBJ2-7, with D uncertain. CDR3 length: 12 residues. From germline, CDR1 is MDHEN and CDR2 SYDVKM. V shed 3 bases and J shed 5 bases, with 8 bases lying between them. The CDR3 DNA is TGTGCCAGCAGTTTGGTTCAGGACGAGCAGTACTTC. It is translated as CASSLVQDEQYF. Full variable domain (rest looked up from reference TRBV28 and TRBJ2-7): DVKVTQSSRYLVKRTGEKVFLECVQDMDHENMFWYRQDPGLGLRLIYFSYDVKMKEKGDIPEGYSVSREKKERFSLILESASTNQTSMYLCASSLVQDEQYFGPGTRLTVT.

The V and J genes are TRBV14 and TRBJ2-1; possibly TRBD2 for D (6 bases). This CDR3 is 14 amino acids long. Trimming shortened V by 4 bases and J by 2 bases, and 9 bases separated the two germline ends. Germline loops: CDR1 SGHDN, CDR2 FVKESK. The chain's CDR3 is CASSPRTTYNEQFF. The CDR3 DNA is TGTGCCAGCAGCCCTCGGACTACCTACAATGAGCAGTTCTTC.

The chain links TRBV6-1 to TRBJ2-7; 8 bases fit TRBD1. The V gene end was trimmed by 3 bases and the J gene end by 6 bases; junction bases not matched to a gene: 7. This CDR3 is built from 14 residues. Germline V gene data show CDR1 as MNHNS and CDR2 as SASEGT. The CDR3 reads CASSETGAIAEQYF. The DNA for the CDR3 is TGTGCCAGCAGTGAGACAGGGGCCATTGCCGAGCAGTACTTC.

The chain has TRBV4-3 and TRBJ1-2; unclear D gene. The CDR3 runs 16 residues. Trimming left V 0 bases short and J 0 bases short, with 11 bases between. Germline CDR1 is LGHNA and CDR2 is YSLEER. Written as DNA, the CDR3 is TGCGCCAGCAGCCAAGATCTAACAGTTCCTAACTATGGCTACACCTTC. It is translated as CASSQDLTVPNYGYTF.

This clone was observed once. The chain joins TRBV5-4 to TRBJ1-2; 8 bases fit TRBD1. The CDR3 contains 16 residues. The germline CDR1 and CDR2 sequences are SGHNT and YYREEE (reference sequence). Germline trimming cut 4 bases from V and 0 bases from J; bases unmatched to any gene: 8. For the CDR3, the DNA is TGTGCCAGCAGCCCGGACAGGGTTTCGGCTAACTATGGCTACACCTTC. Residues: CASSPDRVSANYGYTF.

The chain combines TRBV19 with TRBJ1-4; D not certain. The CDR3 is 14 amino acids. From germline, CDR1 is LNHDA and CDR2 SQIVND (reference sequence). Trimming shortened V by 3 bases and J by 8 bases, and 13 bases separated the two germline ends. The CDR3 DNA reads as TGTGCCAGTAGTATTTCCGGGGAAAGGGAAAAACTGTTTTTT. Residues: CASSISGEREKLFF.

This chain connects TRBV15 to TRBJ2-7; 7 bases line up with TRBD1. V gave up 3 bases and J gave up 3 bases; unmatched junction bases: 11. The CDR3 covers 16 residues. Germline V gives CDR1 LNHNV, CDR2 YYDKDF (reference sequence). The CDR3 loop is CATSSRLTGTHYEQYF. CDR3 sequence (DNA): TGTGCCACCAGCAGTAGACTGACAGGGACACACTACGAGCAGTACTTC.

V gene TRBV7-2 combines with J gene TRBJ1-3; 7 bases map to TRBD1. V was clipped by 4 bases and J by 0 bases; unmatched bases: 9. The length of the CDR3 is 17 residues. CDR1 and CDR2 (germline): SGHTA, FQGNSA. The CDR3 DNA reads TGTGCCAGCAGCTCATCCGGGACAGCTAGCTCTGGAAACACCATATATTTT. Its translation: CASSSSGTASSGNTIYF. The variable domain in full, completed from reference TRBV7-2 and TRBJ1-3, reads GAGVSQSPSNKVTEKGKDVELRCDPISGHTALYWYRQSLGQGLEFLIYFQGNSAPDKSGLPSDRFSAERTGGSVSTLTIQRTQQEDSAVYLCASSSSGTASSGNTIYFGEGSWLTVV.

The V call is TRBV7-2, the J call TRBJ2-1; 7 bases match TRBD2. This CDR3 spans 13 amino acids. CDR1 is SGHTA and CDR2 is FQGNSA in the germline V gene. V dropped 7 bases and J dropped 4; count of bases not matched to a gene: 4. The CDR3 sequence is CASTLAAYNEQFF. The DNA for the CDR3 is TGTGCCAGCACCCTAGCGGCTTACAATGAGCAGTTCTTC.